Shown below are 25 T cell receptor beta chains from a single sample sequenced in a study of T cell responses to AZD1222 COVID-19 vaccine. Generated by immunoSEQ multiplex PCR, the TCRdb table keeps only in-frame clones and is missing some. The sample carries about 160,000 clones, roughly 86% recorded once. This specimen was peripheral blood, taken on day 0 of AZD1222 vaccination. The source of these receptors is an adult in good health.

The genes are TRBV7-9 and TRBJ1-2; D is undetermined. The CDR3 runs 14 residues. V was clipped by 3 bases and J by 2 bases, with 10 bases between them. Germline V lookup: CDR1 SEHNR, CDR2 FQNEAQ (reference sequence). CDR3 coding DNA: TGTGCCAGCAGCTTTTTTTCTGGGAACTATGGCTACACCTTC. As protein: CASSFFSGNYGYTF. Together with reference TRBV7-9 and TRBJ1-2, the CDR3 gives the full variable domain: DTGVSQNPRHKITKRGQNVTFRCDPISEHNRLYWYRQTLGQGPEFLTYFQNEAQLEKSRLLSDRFSAERPKGSFSTLEIQRTEQGDSAMYLCASSFFSGNYGYTFGSGTRLTVV.

The chain recombines TRBV7-9 with TRBJ1-1; D is unclear. The germline gives CDR1 SEHNR, CDR2 FQNEAQ (reference sequence). The CDR3 loop spans 13 amino acids. V lost 1 base to trimming and J lost 11 bases, with 14 bases between them. In nucleotides, the CDR3 is TGTGCCAGCAGCTTAGTGGGCCACGATGACGCTTTCTTT. Residues: CASSLVGHDDAFF.

The gene calls are TRBV5-1 and TRBJ2-1, with a weak D call TRBD2 (6 bases). The V gene's germline CDR1 is SGHRS and CDR2 YFSETQ. The CDR3 runs 16 residues. Trimming cost V 2 bases and J 1 base, with 13 bases left between them. The CDR3 DNA is TGCGCCAGCAGCTTAGGAGGCGCGGGGTCCTACAATGAGCAGTTCTTC. This translates into CASSLGGAGSYNEQFF.

The chain recombines TRBV11-2 with TRBJ1-1; tentative D call: TRBD1 (5 bases). This CDR3 is 13 amino acids long. Germline CDR1 and CDR2: SGHAT and FQNNGV. Trimming left V 5 bases short and J 6 bases short, with 13 bases between. This CDR3 is CASSRLTGPEAFF. The DNA of the CDR3 is TGTGCCAGCAGCCGATTGACGGGACCTGAAGCTTTCTTT.

This rearrangement joins TRBV11-2 to TRBJ1-1; TRBD1 is a possible D gene (6 bases). Trimming shortened V by 5 bases and J by 1 base, and 11 bases separated the two germline ends. The CDR3 contains 14 residues. Per germline, CDR1 SGHAT and CDR2 FQNNGV. CDR3 residues: CASSRGRGNTEAFF. The CDR3 nucleotides read TGTGCCAGCAGCCGGGGGCGGGGGAACACTGAAGCTTTCTTT.

This chain joins TRBV6-5 and TRBJ1-1; 8 nucleotides match TRBD1. This CDR3 has 14 amino acids. Unmatched junction bases numbered 2, after V lost 5 bases and J lost 0 bases. Germline V gene lookup returns CDR1 MNHEY and CDR2 SVGAGI. In DNA, the CDR3 is TGTGCCAGCAGTCTGGACAGGGTGAACACTGAAGCTTTCTTT. Its protein product is CASSLDRVNTEAFF.

Note on this clone: The sample has other DNA sequences that encode this CDR3 too. The CDR3 protein is CASSVDGGVGQPQHF. The CDR3 bases are TGTGCCAGCAGCGTAGATGGCGGGGTAGGGCAGCCCCAGCATTTT. The chain has TRBV9 and TRBJ1-5; no definite D call. Per the germline V gene, CDR1 is SGDLS and CDR2 is YYNGEE. Trimming left V 0 bases short and J 7 bases short, with 14 bases between. The CDR3 runs to 15 residues.

CDR3 bases: TGTGCCAGCAGTTCCGGGCAGGGCACCGGGGAGCTGTTTTTT. It is translated as CASSSGQGTGELFF. The rearrangement links TRBV28 to TRBJ2-2, with a possible D match to TRBD1 (5 bases). V gave up 4 bases and J gave up 4 bases, with 10 bases separating them. In germline, CDR1 is MDHEN, CDR2 SYDVKM. The CDR3 has 14 amino acids. Supplemented by reference TRBV28 and TRBJ2-2, the full variable domain reads DVKVTQSSRYLVKRTGEKVFLECVQDMDHENMFWYRQDPGLGLRLIYFSYDVKMKEKGDIPEGYSVSREKKERFSLILESASTNQTSMYLCASSSGQGTGELFFGEGSRLTVL.

The V and J genes are TRBV4-1 and TRBJ2-5; 9 positions match TRBD2. CDR1 and CDR2 (germline): MGHRA, YSYEKL. The CDR3 spans 13 residues. The trim removed 4 bases at V and 4 bases at J, leaving 1 base unmatched. CDR3 residues: CASSLLAGETQYF. As DNA, the CDR3 is TGCGCCAGCAGCCTACTAGCGGGAGAGACCCAGTACTTC.

The rearrangement uses TRBV6-4 and TRBJ2-1; D gene ambiguous. CDR3 length equals 13 residues. Looked up from germline, CDR1 is MRHNA and CDR2 is SNTAGT. The ends were cut back, 3 bases at V and 9 bases at J, with 12 bases in the middle. The CDR3 DNA reads TGTGCCAGCAGTGATATCTTTGGTAGTGAGCAGTTCTTC. Residues: CASSDIFGSEQFF.

This clone occurred many times. The V and J genes are TRBV14 and TRBJ2-7; 15 bases line up with TRBD2. Trimming removed 0 bases from V and 0 bases from J; junction bases left unmatched: 6. The CDR3 runs 19 residues. Germline CDR1 and CDR2: SGHDN and FVKESK. CDR3 loop: CASSQDRGLAGGSSYEQYF. Written as DNA, the CDR3 is TGTGCCAGCAGCCAAGACCGAGGACTAGCGGGAGGGAGCTCCTACGAGCAGTACTTC. The complete variable domain, with remaining parts taken from reference TRBV14 and TRBJ2-7, reads EAGVTQFPSHSVIEKGQTVTLRCDPISGHDNLYWYRRVMGKEIKFLLHFVKESKQDESGMPNNRFLAERTGGTYSTLKVQPAELEDSGVYFCASSQDRGLAGGSSYEQYFGPGTRLTVT.

The chain links TRBV13 to TRBJ1-2; TRBD1 aligns across 7 bases. The length of the CDR3 is 13 residues. CDR1 is PRHDT, CDR2 FYEKMQ, per germline (reference sequence). The V and J ends lost 4 bases and 6 bases, in that order; junction bases with no gene match: 5. CDR3 sequence reads: CASSSRGTDGYTF. For the CDR3, the DNA is TGTGCCAGCAGCTCCCGGGGGACAGATGGCTACACCTTC.

V usage is TRBV27 and J usage is TRBJ1-1; the match to TRBD1 covers 8 bases. V lost 3 bases to trimming and J lost 12 bases; unmatched junction nucleotides: 9. Germline V gene data show CDR1 as MNHEY and CDR2 as SMNVEV (reference sequence). The CDR3 spans 13 residues. The CDR3 DNA follows: TGTGCCAGCAGTTTCTCAGCAGGACAGGGCCCTTTCTTT. This codes for CASSFSAGQGPFF.

The rearrangement links TRBV5-1 to TRBJ2-2, with TRBD2 identical over 9 bases. The length of the CDR3 is 17 residues. CDR1 is SGHRS and CDR2 is YFSETQ in the germline V gene. Trimming at V came to 0 bases and at J to 4 bases, leaving 7 bases not matched to a gene. This chain's CDR3 is CASSLATAGGPTGELFF. CDR3 in DNA: TGCGCCAGCAGCTTGGCCACGGCGGGAGGGCCCACCGGGGAGCTGTTTTTT. Variable domain in full (rest from reference TRBV5-1 and TRBJ2-2): KAGVTQTPRYLIKTRGQQVTLSCSPISGHRSVSWYQQTPGQGLQFLFEYFSETQRNKGNFPGRFSGRQFSNSRSEMNVSTLELGDSALYLCASSLATAGGPTGELFFGEGSRLTVL.

This chain joins TRBV7-9 and TRBJ1-2, with 7 bases identical to TRBD1. Germline values: CDR1 SEHNR, CDR2 FQNEAQ (reference sequence). V trimming: 3 bases; J trimming: 4 bases; junction bases outside the gene matches: 5. The CDR3 is 14 amino acids. The CDR3 sequence is CASSFSQGFYGYTF. CDR3 in DNA: TGTGCCAGCAGCTTTTCACAGGGGTTCTATGGCTACACCTTC. The whole variable domain, filled in from reference TRBV7-9 and TRBJ1-2, reads DTGVSQNPRHKITKRGQNVTFRCDPISEHNRLYWYRQTLGQGPEFLTYFQNEAQLEKSRLLSDRFSAERPKGSFSTLEIQRTEQGDSAMYLCASSFSQGFYGYTFGSGTRLTVV.

The chain combines TRBV6-5 with TRBJ1-1; TRBD1 aligns across 7 bases. This CDR3 region has 15 residues. After removal of 6 bases from V and 0 bases from J, the junction contained 7 bases not matched to a gene. CDR1 is MNHEY, CDR2 SVGAGI, per germline. The CDR3 spells CASRGTAFLNTEAFF. The CDR3 nucleotides read TGTGCCAGCAGGGGGACAGCCTTTTTGAACACTGAAGCTTTCTTT.

The chain recombines TRBV12-5 with TRBJ2-7, with no clear D. Germline lookup yields CDR1 LGHNT and CDR2 FRNRAP. This CDR3 has 12 amino acids. V was shortened by 6 bases and J by 2 bases, with 8 bases between the two germline ends. The CDR3 loop is CASGLNTYEQYF. As DNA, the CDR3 is TGTGCTAGTGGACTGAATACCTACGAGCAGTACTTC.

This clone has a single count. The rearrangement uses TRBV29-1 and TRBJ1-5, with D possibly matching TRBD1 (5 bases). Trimming took off 6 bases at V and 1 base at J, with 10 bases between the two ends. The CDR3 spans 13 residues. Germline V lookup: CDR1 SQVTM, CDR2 ANQGSEA. CDR3 nucleotides: TGCAGCGTGGGCCGGGACAGCAATCAGCCCCAGCATTTT. Translated: CSVGRDSNQPQHF.

The chain uses TRBV29-1 and TRBJ1-2; D possibly corresponds to TRBD1 (6 bases). Germline V CDR1 and CDR2: SQVTM, ANQGSEA. V shed 2 bases and J shed 3 bases, with 19 bases lying between them. The CDR3 is 16 amino acids. This CDR3 reads CSVEQGPGDKDYGYTF. The CDR3, as DNA: TGCAGCGTTGAACAGGGACCAGGGGATAAGGACTATGGCTACACCTTC.

The V gene is TRBV19, the J gene TRBJ2-3; TRBD2 matches 9 bases. CDR1 and CDR2 from the germline V gene are LNHDA and SQIVND (reference sequence). J gave up 6 bases and V 4 bases, and 5 bases lay outside the gene matches. The CDR3 is 14 residues long. The DNA for the CDR3 is TGTGCCAGTAGTAGCGGGGGGGCCGGTGATACGCAGTATTTT. Protein sequence: CASSSGGAGDTQYF.

V is TRBV18 and J is TRBJ2-1; 11 bases are a match to TRBD1. CDR1 and CDR2 from the germline V gene are KGHSH and LQKENI. The CDR3 is 16 amino acids. Trimming removed 3 bases from V and 8 bases from J; junction bases left unmatched: 9. This CDR3 reads CASSPERDRGYHEQFF. The CDR3 DNA reads TGTGCCAGCTCACCGGAACGGGACAGGGGGTATCATGAGCAGTTCTTC.

This clone was observed a single time. The rearrangement joins TRBV6-5 to TRBJ1-3; D is undetermined. Trimming shortened V by 0 bases and J by 3 bases, and 3 bases separated the two germline ends. The CDR3 is made up of 13 amino acids. Germline V lookup: CDR1 MNHEY, CDR2 SVGAGI. The CDR3 protein is CASSYSIGNTIYF. The CDR3 DNA sequence: TGTGCCAGCAGTTACTCGATTGGAAACACCATATATTTT.

J is TRBJ1-2 and V is TRBV9; D is possibly TRBD1 (5 bases). In germline, CDR1 is SGDLS, CDR2 YYNGEE. The CDR3 runs 13 residues. V shed 3 bases and J shed 8 bases, with 14 bases lying between them. The CDR3 region is CASSAAAGEGYTF. The CDR3 DNA reads as TGTGCCAGCAGCGCAGCCGCGGGGGAGGGCTACACCTTC.

This chain uses TRBV24-1 with TRBJ1-5; 9 bases fit TRBD1. The CDR3 sequence is 14 residues long. The J segment lost 6 bases and the V segment lost 3 bases, leaving 2 bases of the junction unmatched. Germline assignment: CDR1 KGHDR and CDR2 SFDVKD. CDR3 region: CATSDTGGFQPQHF. The CDR3 DNA follows: TGTGCCACCAGTGATACAGGGGGCTTTCAGCCCCAGCATTTT.

The chain couples TRBV14 to TRBJ2-3; a weak D match, TRBD1 (5 bases). V lost 10 bases and J 2 bases, leaving 10 bases between the germline ends. The CDR3 has 12 residues. Germline CDR1 and CDR2: SGHDN and FVKESK. CDR3 protein: CANHGATDTQYF. CDR3 bases: TGTGCCAACCATGGGGCCACAGATACGCAGTATTTT.